This T cell receptor beta chain comes out of a study of blood T cell repertoires in COVID-19. Study in general: T cells, B-cell-depleted T cells, or PBMCs supplied cDNA or gDNA.

Authors' methods: Estimation of nucleated cell counts was performed using reference gene primer amplification. Sequencing used immunoSEQ multiplex PCR; TCRdb keeps in-frame clones, though not all of them. That table furnishes V, J and clone size, whereas the DNA furnished D and trimming. The sample holds 150,000 to 200,000 clones, about 90% seen once. The V segment lost 6 bases and the J segment 5 bases; nucleotides outside the gene matches: 12. The germline gives CDR1 ENHRY, CDR2 SYGVKD. This CDR3 region has 15 residues. The sample comprised peripheral blood. The V and J genes are TRBV10-3 and TRBJ2-7; 8 positions agree with TRBD1. The clonotype was recovered from a woman in her sixties or seventies with COVID-19, enrolled during active disease. The CDR3 nucleotides read TGTGCCATCAGGGTTATCGGACAGGGTTCCCACGAGCAGTACTTC. Residues: CAIRVIGQGSHEQYF.